A selection of T cell receptor beta chains follows, all from one sample in a study of cytomegalovirus exposure and HLA in healthy donors. This table comes from immunoSEQ multiplex PCR, and its TCRdb copy is limited to in-frame clones, with some not included. The sample lists approximately 170,000 clones, roughly 79% seen once, with 9% to 10% in the top ten. The sample was PBMCs. All receptors come from a man aged 18 to 29 in good health and CMV-seropositive. CDR3s include the opening cysteine and the closing phenylalanine or tryptophan. The D gene is left open where the match is weak. Part of the rows lack a size; the others show once, few, many or a class for expanded clones.

V,J,size,D,DNA,CDR3
TRBV7-8,TRBJ1-1,.,.,TGTGCCAGCAGCTTAGATTTAAGGGGAAGGGCTTTCTTT,CASSLDLRGRAFF
TRBV19,TRBJ1-6,.,.,TGTGCCAGTACCTTCGGACAAGACTATAATTCACCCCTCCACTTT,CASTFGQDYNSPLHF
TRBV4-3,TRBJ2-5,few,TRBD2,TGCGCCAGCAGCCGGATTATAGCGGGCCAAGAGACCCAGTACTTC,CASSRIIAGQETQYF
TRBV28,TRBJ2-1,.,.,TGTGCCAGCGGATTAGACAGGCATGAGCAGTTCTTC,CASGLDRHEQFF
TRBV5-4,TRBJ2-7,once,TRBD1,TGTGCCAGCAGCTCCTTGGTTTCGGGACAGGTCTACGAGCAGTACTTC,CASSSLVSGQVYEQYF
TRBV6-1,TRBJ2-7,.,.,TGTGCCAGCGGGCGATGGGGCGACGAGCAGTACTTC,CASGRWGDEQYF
TRBV4-1,TRBJ2-2,few,TRBD1,TGCGCCAGCAGGGATTGGGACAGGGGAAGAGCCGGGGAGCTGTTTTTT,CASRDWDRGRAGELFF
TRBV6-1,TRBJ1-2,.,.,TGTGCCAGCAAGGTGGGTCAGGATACCTTTTCGGCCTTC,CASKVGQDTFSAF
TRBV5-4,TRBJ1-2,.,.,TGTGCCAGCAGCTTGGGAGGGCTCCTTATCAATTATGGCTACACCTTC,CASSLGGLLINYGYTF
TRBV6-6,TRBJ2-7,.,TRBD1,TGTGCCAGCAGTGGAGGACAGGGAAGAACCTACGAGCAGTACTTC,CASSGGQGRTYEQYF
TRBV18,TRBJ1-3,.,.,TGTGCCAGCTCACCTTATCTCGGCTCTGGAAACACCATATATTTT,CASSPYLGSGNTIYF
TRBV29-1,TRBJ1-4,.,TRBD1,TGCAGCGTAACCGGGACAGGGGGTTATGAAAAACTGTTTTTT,CSVTGTGGYEKLFF
TRBV29-1,TRBJ2-7,.,TRBD2,TGCAGCGTTGGGGGGACTAGCGGGAGGGTCTACGAGCAGTACTTC,CSVGGTSGRVYEQYF
TRBV7-8,TRBJ2-1,.,.,TGTGCCAGCAGCTTAGGCGGGGAGGGGGGGGGAGAGAATGAGCAGTTCTTC,CASSLGGEGGGENEQFF
TRBV27,TRBJ2-7,.,TRBD1,TGTGCCAGCAGTCGGCCCGGACAGGGCGGCGAGCAGTACTTC,CASSRPGQGGEQYF
TRBV19,TRBJ1-4,.,.,TGTGCCAGTAGTATGGGAGCGACCTATGAAAAACTGTTTTTT,CASSMGATYEKLFF
TRBV4-1,TRBJ1-5,.,TRBD1,TGCGCCAGCAGCCAAGAGGTGGACAGGGGGAAAAGCAATCAGCCCCAGCATTTT,CASSQEVDRGKSNQPQHF
TRBV7-3,TRBJ1-1,.,.,TGTGCCAGCAGCGCTTCGGCGGGAGGGTCGGACACTGAAGCTTTCTTT,CASSASAGGSDTEAFF
TRBV5-6,TRBJ1-5,.,.,TGTGCCAGCTATAGACGGGCAGGGGATAGCAATCAGCCCCAGCATTTT,CASYRRAGDSNQPQHF
TRBV10-3,TRBJ2-3,.,.,TGTGCCATCAGTGAGCCCGTAACTAAGGTGGGGGGGCCAGATACGCAGTATTTT,CAISEPVTKVGGPDTQYF
TRBV6-1,TRBJ1-3,.,.,TGTGCCAGCAGTGAAGCAGAGGCCATCAGAAACACCATATATTTT,CASSEAEAIRNTIYF
TRBV10-1,TRBJ2-1,once,.,TGCGCCAGCAGTGGCCCCTATGGGGGAGGCGAGCAGTTCTTC,CASSGPYGGGEQFF
TRBV4-1,TRBJ2-1,.,TRBD1,TGCGCCAGCAGCCAACCCACCGGGACAGGGATCACCAATGAGCAGTTCTTC,CASSQPTGTGITNEQFF
TRBV4-3,TRBJ1-3,.,.,TGCGCCAGCAGCCAAGAGGGGAGACCGCACTCTGGAAACACCATATATTTT,CASSQEGRPHSGNTIYF
TRBV29-1,TRBJ1-2,.,.,TGCAGCGTTGCCCCCTTTACAGGGTTTGGGGGCTACACCTTC,CSVAPFTGFGGYTF
TRBV7-8,TRBJ1-2,.,.,TGTGCCAGCAGCCCACTGCGGGGGAGAGGGTATGGCTACACCTTC,CASSPLRGRGYGYTF
TRBV10-3,TRBJ2-7,.,TRBD2,TGTGCCATGAAGCGGGAATATTCCTACGAGCAGTACTTC,CAMKREYSYEQYF
TRBV5-1,TRBJ2-3,.,TRBD1,TGCGCCAGCAGCTTGGGGACAGGACACACAGATACGCAGTATTTT,CASSLGTGHTDTQYF
TRBV28,TRBJ1-1,.,TRBD1,TGTGCCAGCAGTACAACCAGGGGGACCACTGAAGCTTTCTTT,CASSTTRGTTEAFF
TRBV7-9,TRBJ1-1,few,.,TGTGCCAGCAGCCCCACCCGGTCCCGGGGGAGGGGTACTGAAGCTTTCTTT,CASSPTRSRGRGTEAFF
TRBV9,TRBJ2-2,.,TRBD1,TGTGCCAGCAGCGGACAGGGGGCCGGGGAGCTGTTTTTT,CASSGQGAGELFF
TRBV6-1,TRBJ2-7,.,.,TGTGCCAGCAGTGAAAGGGGGACACCCCCATACGAGCAGTACTTC,CASSERGTPPYEQYF
TRBV2,TRBJ2-2,.,TRBD1,TGTGCCAGCAAAGGGGGCTCGAACGCGAACACCGGGGAGCTGTTTTTT,CASKGGSNANTGELFF
TRBV7-2,TRBJ2-1,once,.,TGTGCCAGCAGCTTACAACTAGGGCCCCGGCAGTTCTTC,CASSLQLGPRQFF
TRBV18,TRBJ1-4,few,.,TGTGCCAGCTCACCACCGCGGGGTCCCGAAAAACTGTTTTTT,CASSPPRGPEKLFF
TRBV27,TRBJ2-1,once,.,TGTGCCAGCAGTTTCCTGACCGAAAGGACAACATACAATGAGCAGTTCTTC,CASSFLTERTTYNEQFF
TRBV27,TRBJ2-6,.,.,TGTGCCAGCAGTCCAGACAGCTCTGGGGCCAACGTCCTGACTTTC,CASSPDSSGANVLTF
TRBV7-2,TRBJ2-1,few,.,TGTGCCAGCAGCGTCCGGGACATAGGCTACAATGAGCAGTTCTTC,CASSVRDIGYNEQFF
TRBV11-2,TRBJ2-7,.,TRBD2,TGTGCCAGCAGCTTAGCGAAGTCTTGGCGGGAGGTGCCCTACGAGCAGTACTTC,CASSLAKSWREVPYEQYF
TRBV19,TRBJ1-5,.,.,TGTGCCAGTAGTGCCACAGGGCATCAGCCCCAGCATTTT,CASSATGHQPQHF
TRBV30,TRBJ1-5,.,.,TGTGCCTGGACCCCGCGGGGGGCTGGCCAGCCCCAGCATTTT,CAWTPRGAGQPQHF
TRBV19,TRBJ2-1,.,TRBD1,TGTGCCAGTAGTGGAGACAGGGAGAGCGATGAGCAGTTCTTC,CASSGDRESDEQFF
TRBV30,TRBJ2-2,.,.,TGTGCCTGGAGTTGGACTCTGAACACCGGGGAGCTGTTTTTT,CAWSWTLNTGELFF
TRBV18,TRBJ1-1,.,TRBD1,TGTGCCAGCTCACCGTCAGGGGGCCTCACTGAAGCTTTCTTT,CASSPSGGLTEAFF
TRBV7-8,TRBJ2-5,.,.,TGTGCCAGCAGCTTAGACGGGAGACTTCAAGAGACCCAGTACTTC,CASSLDGRLQETQYF
TRBV7-9,TRBJ2-1,.,TRBD1,TGTGCCAGCAGCCCGGCACAGGGGTACTACAATGAGCAGTTCTTC,CASSPAQGYYNEQFF
TRBV29-1,TRBJ2-1,.,.,TGCAGCGTTCTAGTGGGGGGGCACAATGAGCAGTTCTTC,CSVLVGGHNEQFF
TRBV19,TRBJ2-6,few,.,TGTGCCAGTAGTATAACTATGGGCTCTGGGGCCAACGTCCTGACTTTC,CASSITMGSGANVLTF
TRBV4-1,TRBJ1-4,.,TRBD1,TGCGCCAGCAGTCCCACTGGACAGGGTAACGAAAAACTGTTTTTT,CASSPTGQGNEKLFF
TRBV28,TRBJ1-4,few,TRBD1,TGTGCCAGCCAAAGGGGCGGGACAGGGGTGTGGGAAAAACTGTTTTTT,CASQRGGTGVWEKLFF
TRBV19,TRBJ2-1,.,.,TGTGCCAGTAGTATAGCTTCGACAGGGACTTGGAATGAGCAGTTCTTC,CASSIASTGTWNEQFF
TRBV27,TRBJ2-1,.,.,TGTGCCAGCTCCTCCGGCAATGAGCAGTTCTTC,CASSSGNEQFF
TRBV2,TRBJ2-1,.,TRBD1,TGTGCCAGCAGTGAGGACAGGGTCACCTACAATGAGCAGTTCTTC,CASSEDRVTYNEQFF
TRBV30,TRBJ1-2,.,.,TGTGCCTGGACCATTGACAGCGACTATGGCTACACCTTC,CAWTIDSDYGYTF
TRBV27,TRBJ2-5,.,TRBD2,TGTGCCAGCAGTGCGGTACCGGGACTAGTGCAAGAGACCCAGTACTTC,CASSAVPGLVQETQYF
TRBV7-2,TRBJ2-1,.,TRBD2,TGTGCCAGCAGCCCGGAATTACTAGCGGGAGTTACGAATGAGCAGTTCTTC,CASSPELLAGVTNEQFF
TRBV28,TRBJ2-5,.,TRBD2,TGTGCCAGCAGTTTCCCCGGGACTAGCTATGAGACCCAGTACTTC,CASSFPGTSYETQYF
TRBV28,TRBJ1-1,.,TRBD1,TGTGCCAGCAGTTTAGGCGTCAGGGGGGAAGCTTTCTTT,CASSLGVRGEAFF
TRBV27,TRBJ2-7,.,.,TGTGCCAGCAAAAGAGCTAGCTACCCCGAGCAGTACTTC,CASKRASYPEQYF